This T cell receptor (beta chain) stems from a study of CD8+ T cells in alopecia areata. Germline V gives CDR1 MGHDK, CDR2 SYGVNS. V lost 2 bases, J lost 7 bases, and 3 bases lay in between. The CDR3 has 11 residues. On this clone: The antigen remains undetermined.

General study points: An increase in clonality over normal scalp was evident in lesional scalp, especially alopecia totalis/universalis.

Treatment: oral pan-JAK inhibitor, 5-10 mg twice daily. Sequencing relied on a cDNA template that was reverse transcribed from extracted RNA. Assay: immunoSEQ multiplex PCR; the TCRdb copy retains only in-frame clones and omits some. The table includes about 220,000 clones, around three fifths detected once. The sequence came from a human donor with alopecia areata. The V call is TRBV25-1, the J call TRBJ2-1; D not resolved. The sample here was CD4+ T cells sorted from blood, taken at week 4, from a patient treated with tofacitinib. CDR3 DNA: TGTGCCAGCAGTGAACGGAATGAGCAGTTCTTC. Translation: CASSERNEQFF. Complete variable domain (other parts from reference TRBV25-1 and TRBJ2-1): EADIYQTPRYLVIGTGKKITLECSQTMGHDKMYWYQQDPGMELHLIHYSYGVNSTEKGDLSSESTVSRIRTEHFPLTLESARPSHTSQYLCASSERNEQFFGPGTRLTVL.